A single sample is the source of the 5 T cell receptor beta chains below, sequenced in a study of long-term antiretroviral therapy in people with HIV. immunoSEQ v3.0 was run at survey level. Assay: immunoSEQ multiplex PCR; the TCRdb copy retains only in-frame clones and omits some. Counted here are around 30,000 clones, approximately 95% occurring once; the ten biggest clones make up roughly 7.3%. The starting material was unsorted PBMCs, obtained 5.3 years after starting antiretroviral therapy. These receptors originate from a man younger than 40 with HIV.

CDR3 residues: CASSQGLQDRGPEAFF. As DNA, the CDR3 is TGCGCCAGCAGCCAAGGATTACAGGACAGGGGGCCTGAAGCTTTCTTT. The chain joins TRBV4-1 to TRBJ1-1; 11 nucleotides match TRBD1. Germline V CDR1 and CDR2: MGHRA, YSYEKL. The V and J ends lost 1 base and 6 bases, in that order; junction bases with no gene match: 7. The CDR3 covers 16 residues.

The genes are TRBV7-9 and TRBJ2-4; 7 bases agree with TRBD1. Germline values: CDR1 SEHNR, CDR2 FQNEAQ (reference sequence). This CDR3 has 15 amino acids. The trim removed 11 bases at V and 10 bases at J, leaving 20 bases unmatched. The CDR3 region is CAVGEVGDRVRIQYF. CDR3 coding DNA: TGTGCCGTCGGGGAAGTAGGAGACAGGGTGAGGATTCAGTACTTC.

This clone has just one count. The chain has TRBV4-2 and TRBJ2-5; TRBD2 matches at 9 bases. CDR3 length: 17 amino acids. Germline CDR1 is LGHNA and CDR2 is YNFKEQ. V lost 4 bases, J lost 5 bases, and 14 bases stayed unmatched. CDR3 protein: CASSRSQASGMSETQYF. CDR3 DNA sequence: TGTGCCAGCAGCCGATCACAAGCTAGCGGGATGAGTGAGACCCAGTACTTC.

This chain joins TRBV6-5 and TRBJ2-2, with D perhaps TRBD2 (6 bases). Germline V lookup: CDR1 MNHEY, CDR2 SVGAGI. The CDR3 is 14 amino acids. Trimming cost V 6 bases and J 6 bases, with 14 bases left between them. CDR3 sequence (DNA): TGTGCCAGCAGCCTCCCGACTAGTGCCGGGGAGCTGTTTTTT. Protein product: CASSLPTSAGELFF.

The chain is built from TRBV28 and TRBJ1-3; 8 bases map to TRBD1. Germline assignment: CDR1 MDHEN and CDR2 SYDVKM. V lost 6 bases, J lost 1 base, and 11 bases stayed unmatched. This CDR3 comprises 17 residues. For the CDR3, the DNA is TGTGCCAGCAGCCGAATAATACAGGGGGAATCTGGAAACACCATATATTTT. Encoded protein: CASSRIIQGESGNTIYF.